This T cell receptor (beta chain) is drawn from a study of CD8 T cells in ankylosing spondylitis. At least ten counts were recorded for this clonotype. Antigen specificity is unknown. General observations from the study: From matched ankylosing spondylitis synovial fluid, disease-linked clones were reportedly recovered at significantly enriched levels. The study identified a TCR beta motif of about eight highly homologous variants that appeared characteristic of ankylosing spondylitis blood. The disease-linked clones had a CD8+ phenotype and low blood frequencies. Earlier work had already found some motif variants in reactive arthritis synovial fluid and blood.

The CDR3 loop spans 15 amino acids. Trimming cost V 5 bases and J 2 bases; bases outside gene matches: 7. Looked up from germline, CDR1 is MNHEY and CDR2 is SMNVEV (reference sequence). By quantitative 5'-RACE with molecular barcodes, the TCR beta libraries were made. TCRdb called the 5' RACE reads again in MiXCR, with one record for every CDR3 protein. The data show fewer than 550,000 distinct CDR3 sequences, with about 5.4% seen just once and under 4.5% held by the top ten. This chain uses TRBV27 with TRBJ2-3; TRBD1 matches at 7 bases. Source material: blood, either unsorted or a sorted T cell fraction (not recorded which). The TCR comes from a male donor with ankylosing spondylitis. CDR3 DNA sequence: TGTGCCAGCAGTCCAACCGGGACAGCCACAGATACGCAGTATTTT. Its translation: CASSPTGTATDTQYF.